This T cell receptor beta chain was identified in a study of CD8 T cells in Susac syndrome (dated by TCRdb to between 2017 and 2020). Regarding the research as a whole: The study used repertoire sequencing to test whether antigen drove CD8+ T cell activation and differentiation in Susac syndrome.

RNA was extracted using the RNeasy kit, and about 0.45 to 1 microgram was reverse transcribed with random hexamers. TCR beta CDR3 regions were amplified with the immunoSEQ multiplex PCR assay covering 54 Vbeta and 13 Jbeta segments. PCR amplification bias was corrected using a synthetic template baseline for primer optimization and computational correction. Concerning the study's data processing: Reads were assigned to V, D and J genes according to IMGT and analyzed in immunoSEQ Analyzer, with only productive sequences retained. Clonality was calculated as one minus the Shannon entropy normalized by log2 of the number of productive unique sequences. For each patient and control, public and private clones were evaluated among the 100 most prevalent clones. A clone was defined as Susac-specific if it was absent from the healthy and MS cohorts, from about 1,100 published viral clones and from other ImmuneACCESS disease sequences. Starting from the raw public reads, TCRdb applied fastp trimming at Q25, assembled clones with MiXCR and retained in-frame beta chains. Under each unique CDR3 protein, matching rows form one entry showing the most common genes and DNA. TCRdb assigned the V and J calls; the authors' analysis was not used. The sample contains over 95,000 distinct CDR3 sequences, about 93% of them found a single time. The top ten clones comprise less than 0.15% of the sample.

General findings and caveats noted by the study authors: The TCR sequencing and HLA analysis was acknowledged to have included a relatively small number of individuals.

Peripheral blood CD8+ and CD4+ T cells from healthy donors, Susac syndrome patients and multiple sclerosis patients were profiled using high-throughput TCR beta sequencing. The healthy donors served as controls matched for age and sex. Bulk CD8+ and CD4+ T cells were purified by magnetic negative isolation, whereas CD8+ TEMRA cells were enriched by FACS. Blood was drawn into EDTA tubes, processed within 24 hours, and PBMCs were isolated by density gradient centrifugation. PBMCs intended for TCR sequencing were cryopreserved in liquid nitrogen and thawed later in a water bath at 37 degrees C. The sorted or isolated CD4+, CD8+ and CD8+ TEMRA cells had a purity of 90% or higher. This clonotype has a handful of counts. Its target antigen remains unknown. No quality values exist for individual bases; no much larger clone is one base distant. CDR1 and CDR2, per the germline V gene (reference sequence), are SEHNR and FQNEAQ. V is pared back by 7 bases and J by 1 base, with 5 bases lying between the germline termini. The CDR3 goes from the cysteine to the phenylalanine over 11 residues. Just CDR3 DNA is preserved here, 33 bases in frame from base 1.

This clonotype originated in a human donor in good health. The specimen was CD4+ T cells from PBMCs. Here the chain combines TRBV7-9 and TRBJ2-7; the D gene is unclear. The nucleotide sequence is TGTGCCAGCACCCGTTCCTACGAGCAGTACTTC. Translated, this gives CASTRSYEQYF.